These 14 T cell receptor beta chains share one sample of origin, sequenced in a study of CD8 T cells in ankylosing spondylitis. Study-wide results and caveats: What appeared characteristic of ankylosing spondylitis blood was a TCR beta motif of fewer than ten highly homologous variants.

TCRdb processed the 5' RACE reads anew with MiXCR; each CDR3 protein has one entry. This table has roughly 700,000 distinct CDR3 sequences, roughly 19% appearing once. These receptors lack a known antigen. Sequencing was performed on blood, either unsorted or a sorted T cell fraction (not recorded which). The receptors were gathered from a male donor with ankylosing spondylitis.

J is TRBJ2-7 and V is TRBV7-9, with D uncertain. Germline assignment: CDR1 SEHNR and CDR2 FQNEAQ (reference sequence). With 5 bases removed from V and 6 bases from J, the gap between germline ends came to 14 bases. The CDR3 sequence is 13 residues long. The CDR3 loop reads CASSPVYRAEQYF. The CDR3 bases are TGTGCCAGCAGCCCCGTTTATAGGGCCGAGCAGTACTTC.

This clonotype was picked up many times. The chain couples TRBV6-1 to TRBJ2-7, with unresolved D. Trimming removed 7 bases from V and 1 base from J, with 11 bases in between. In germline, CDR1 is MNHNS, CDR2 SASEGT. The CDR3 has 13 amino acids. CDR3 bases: TGTGCCAGCACCTCGGACGGATCCTACGAGCAGTACTTC. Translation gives CASTSDGSYEQYF.

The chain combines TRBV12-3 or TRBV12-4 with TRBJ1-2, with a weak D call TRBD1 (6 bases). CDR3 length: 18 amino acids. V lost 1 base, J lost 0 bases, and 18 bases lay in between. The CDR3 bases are TGTGCCAGCAGTTTAGGGGTGGTAGCACAGGGCGCTAACTATGGCTACACCTTC. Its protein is CASSLGVVAQGANYGYTF.

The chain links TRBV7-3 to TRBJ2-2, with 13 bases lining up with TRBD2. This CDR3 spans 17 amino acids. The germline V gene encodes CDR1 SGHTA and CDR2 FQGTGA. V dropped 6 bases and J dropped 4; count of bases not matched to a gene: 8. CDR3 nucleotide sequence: TGTGCCAGCAGACCTCCGGGACTAGCGGGGAGCACCGGGGAGCTGTTTTTT. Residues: CASRPPGLAGSTGELFF.

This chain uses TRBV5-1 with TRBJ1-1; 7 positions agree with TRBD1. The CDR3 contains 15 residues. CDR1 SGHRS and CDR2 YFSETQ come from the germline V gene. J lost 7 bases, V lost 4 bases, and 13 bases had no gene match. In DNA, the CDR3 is TGCGCCAGCAGCCCCACGACAGACCCAGGGGGTGAAGCTTTCTTT. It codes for CASSPTTDPGGEAFF. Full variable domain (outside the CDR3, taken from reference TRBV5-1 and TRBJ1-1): KAGVTQTPRYLIKTRGQQVTLSCSPISGHRSVSWYQQTPGQGLQFLFEYFSETQRNKGNFPGRFSGRQFSNSRSEMNVSTLELGDSALYLCASSPTTDPGGEAFFGQGTRLTVV.

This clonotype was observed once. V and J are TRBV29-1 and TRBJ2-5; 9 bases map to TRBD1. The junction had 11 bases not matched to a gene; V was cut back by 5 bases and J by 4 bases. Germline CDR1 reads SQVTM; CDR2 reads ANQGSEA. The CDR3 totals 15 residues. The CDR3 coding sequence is TGCAGCGTTAGGGCCGGGACAGGGTCTAGAGAGACCCAGTACTTC. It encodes CSVRAGTGSRETQYF.

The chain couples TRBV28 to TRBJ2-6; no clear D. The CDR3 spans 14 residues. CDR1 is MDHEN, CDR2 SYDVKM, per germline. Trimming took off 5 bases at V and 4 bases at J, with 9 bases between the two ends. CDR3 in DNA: TGTGCCAGCAGTCCCGCCTTCGGGGCCAACGTCCTGACTTTC. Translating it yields CASSPAFGANVLTF.

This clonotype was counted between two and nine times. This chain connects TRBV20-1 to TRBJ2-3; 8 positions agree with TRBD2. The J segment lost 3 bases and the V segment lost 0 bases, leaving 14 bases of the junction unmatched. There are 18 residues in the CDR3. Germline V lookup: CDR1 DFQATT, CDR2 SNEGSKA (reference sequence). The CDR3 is CSARDPGRGGGPTDTQYF. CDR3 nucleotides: TGCAGTGCTAGAGATCCGGGACGGGGGGGAGGGCCAACAGATACGCAGTATTTT.

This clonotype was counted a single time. The CDR3 here is CASSISLPRATGFNEQFF. The CDR3 nucleotides read TGTGCCAGCAGTATTTCACTACCCCGGGCTACAGGGTTCAATGAGCAGTTCTTC. This rearrangement joins TRBV27 to TRBJ2-1, with D possibly being TRBD1 (6 bases). V was pared by 5 bases and J by 6 bases, with 26 bases between. The CDR3 spans 18 residues. Looked up from germline, CDR1 is MNHEY and CDR2 is SMNVEV (reference sequence).

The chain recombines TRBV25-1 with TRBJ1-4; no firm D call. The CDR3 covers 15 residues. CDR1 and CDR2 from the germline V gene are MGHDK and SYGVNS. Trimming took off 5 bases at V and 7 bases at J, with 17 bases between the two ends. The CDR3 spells CASSPVWAGVEKLFF. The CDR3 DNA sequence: TGTGCCAGCAGTCCCGTGTGGGCAGGAGTTGAAAAACTGTTTTTT.

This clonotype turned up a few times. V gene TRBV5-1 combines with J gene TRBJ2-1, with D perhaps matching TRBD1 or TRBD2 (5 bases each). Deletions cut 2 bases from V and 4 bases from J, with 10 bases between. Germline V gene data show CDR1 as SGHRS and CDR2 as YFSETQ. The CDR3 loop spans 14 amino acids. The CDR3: CASSFWDGYNEQFF. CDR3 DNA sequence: TGCGCCAGCAGCTTCTGGGACGGTTACAATGAGCAGTTCTTC.

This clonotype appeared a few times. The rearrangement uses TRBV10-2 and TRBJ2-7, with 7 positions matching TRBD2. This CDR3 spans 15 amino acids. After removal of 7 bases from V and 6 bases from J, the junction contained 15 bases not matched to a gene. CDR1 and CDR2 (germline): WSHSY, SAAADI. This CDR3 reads CASTEAGLRTSEQYF. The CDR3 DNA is TGCGCCAGCACCGAGGCGGGGTTGAGGACTAGCGAGCAGTACTTC.

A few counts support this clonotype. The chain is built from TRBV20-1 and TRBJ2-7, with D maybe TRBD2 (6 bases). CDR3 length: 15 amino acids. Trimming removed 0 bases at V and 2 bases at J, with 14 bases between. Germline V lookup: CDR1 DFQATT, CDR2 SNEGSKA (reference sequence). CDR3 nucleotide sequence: TGCAGTGCTAGAGATGGAGGGGCTTCGACCTACGAGCAGTACTTC. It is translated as CSARDGGASTYEQYF.

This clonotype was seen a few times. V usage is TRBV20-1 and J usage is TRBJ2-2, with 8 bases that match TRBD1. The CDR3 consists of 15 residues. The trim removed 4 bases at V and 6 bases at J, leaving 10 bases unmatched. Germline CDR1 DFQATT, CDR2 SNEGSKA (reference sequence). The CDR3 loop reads CSANGQGSTPGELFF. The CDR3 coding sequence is TGCAGTGCTAACGGACAGGGTAGTACCCCCGGGGAGCTGTTTTTT.